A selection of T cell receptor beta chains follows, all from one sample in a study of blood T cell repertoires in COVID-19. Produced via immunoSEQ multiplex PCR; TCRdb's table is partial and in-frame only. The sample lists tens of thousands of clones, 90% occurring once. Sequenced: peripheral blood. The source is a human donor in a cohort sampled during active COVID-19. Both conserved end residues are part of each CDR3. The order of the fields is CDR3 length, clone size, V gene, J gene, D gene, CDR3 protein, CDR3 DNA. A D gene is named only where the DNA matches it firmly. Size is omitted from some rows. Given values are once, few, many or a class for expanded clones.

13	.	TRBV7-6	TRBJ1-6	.	CASSSQGYSPLHF	TGTGCCAGCAGCTCACAGGGTTATTCACCCCTCCACTTT
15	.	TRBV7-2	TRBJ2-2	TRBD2	CASSLTSGNTGELFF	TGTGCCAGCAGCTTAACTAGCGGAAACACCGGGGAGCTGTTTTTT
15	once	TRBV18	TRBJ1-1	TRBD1	CASSRTGAGNTEAFF	TGTGCCAGCTCAAGGACAGGGGCCGGGAACACTGAAGCTTTCTTT
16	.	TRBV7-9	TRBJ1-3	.	CASSSDRLRSGNTIYF	TGTGCCAGCAGCTCTGACAGGCTTCGCTCTGGAAACACCATATATTTT
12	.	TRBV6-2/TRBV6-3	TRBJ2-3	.	CASSFGADTQYF	TGTGCCAGCAGCTTCGGAGCAGATACGCAGTATTTT
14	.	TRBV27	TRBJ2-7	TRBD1	CATGTGAKSYEQYF	TGTGCCACCGGGACAGGGGCGAAGTCCTACGAGCAGTACTTC
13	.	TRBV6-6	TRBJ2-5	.	CASREGAQETQYF	TGTGCCAGCAGAGAGGGAGCGCAAGAGACCCAGTACTTC
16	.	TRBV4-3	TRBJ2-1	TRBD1	CASSRDPGTGASEQFF	TGCGCCAGCAGCCGTGACCCCGGGACAGGGGCGAGTGAGCAGTTCTTC
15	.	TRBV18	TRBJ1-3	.	CASSPGRQGGNTIYF	TGTGCCAGCTCACCAGGGCGGCAGGGAGGAAACACCATATATTTT
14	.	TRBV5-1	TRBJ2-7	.	CASSLDRLANEQYF	TGCGCCAGCAGCTTGGATCGGCTAGCCAACGAGCAGTACTTC
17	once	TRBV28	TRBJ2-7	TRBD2	CASSSPSSGRPPYEQYF	TGTGCCAGCAGTTCCCCCTCTAGCGGGAGGCCTCCCTACGAGCAGTACTTC
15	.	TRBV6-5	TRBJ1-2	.	CASSYVSGGLLGYTF	TGTGCCAGCAGTTACGTGTCGGGAGGGTTACTTGGCTACACCTTC
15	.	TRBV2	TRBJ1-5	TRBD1	CASSPRTGSNQPQHF	TGTGCCAGCAGCCCTCGGACAGGTTCCAATCAGCCCCAGCATTTT
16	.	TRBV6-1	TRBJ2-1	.	CASSDRQPPSYNEQFF	TGTGCCAGCAGTGACCGACAGCCCCCCTCTTACAATGAGCAGTTCTTC
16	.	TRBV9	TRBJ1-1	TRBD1	CASSVGDRVTGTEAFF	TGTGCCAGCAGCGTAGGGGACAGGGTAACGGGGACTGAAGCTTTCTTT
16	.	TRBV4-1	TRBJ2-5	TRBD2	CASSGPASGTQETQYF	TGCGCCAGCAGTGGCCCGGCTAGCGGTACCCAAGAGACCCAGTACTTC
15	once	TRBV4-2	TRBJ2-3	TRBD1	CASSPGTASTDTQYF	TGTGCCAGCAGCCCCGGGACAGCTAGCACAGATACGCAGTATTTT
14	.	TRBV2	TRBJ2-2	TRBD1	CASTRDRATGELFF	TGTGCCAGCACAAGGGACAGGGCCACCGGGGAGCTGTTTTTT
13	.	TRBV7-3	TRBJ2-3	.	CASSLKGTDTQYF	TGTGCCAGCAGCTTAAAGGGGACAGATACGCAGTATTTT
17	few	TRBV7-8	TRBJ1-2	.	CASSSRLRQGRNYGYTF	TGTGCCAGCAGCTCGCGGCTACGGCAGGGCCGAAACTATGGCTACACCTTC
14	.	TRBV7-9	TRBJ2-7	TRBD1	CASSPGTGTWEQYF	TGTGCCAGCAGTCCCGGGACAGGAACGTGGGAGCAGTACTTC
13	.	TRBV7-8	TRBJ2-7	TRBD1	CASSLDRGREQYF	TGTGCCAGCAGCCTGGACAGGGGTCGCGAGCAGTACTTC
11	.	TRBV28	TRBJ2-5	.	CASSFTGTQYF	TGTGCCAGCAGTTTTACTGGGACCCAGTACTTC
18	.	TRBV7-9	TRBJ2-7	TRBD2	CASSPRTSGVISSYEQYF	TGTGCCAGCAGCCCGAGGACTAGCGGGGTTATTTCCTCCTACGAGCAGTACTTC
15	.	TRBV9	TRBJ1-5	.	CASSAGTLSNQPQHF	TGTGCCAGCAGCGCCGGGACTCTTAGCAATCAGCCCCAGCATTTT
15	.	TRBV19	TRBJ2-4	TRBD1	CASSVSVQGGDIQYF	TGTGCCAGTAGTGTTTCCGTACAGGGGGGTGACATTCAGTACTTC
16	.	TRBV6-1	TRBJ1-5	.	CASSEMQVPNNQPQHF	TGTGCCAGCAGTGAGATGCAGGTCCCCAACAATCAGCCCCAGCATTTT
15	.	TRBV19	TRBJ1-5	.	CASTYLPSSEQPQHF	TGTGCCAGTACCTACCTCCCCTCCTCGGAGCAGCCCCAGCATTTT
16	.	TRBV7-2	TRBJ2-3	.	CASSPAGVRRTDTQYF	TGTGCCAGCAGCCCGGCCGGAGTAAGGCGCACAGATACGCAGTATTTT
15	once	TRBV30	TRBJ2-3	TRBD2	CAWTKDSRGGDTQYF	TGTGCCTGGACAAAAGACTCGCGGGGGGGAGATACGCAGTATTTT
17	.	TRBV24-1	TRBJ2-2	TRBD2	CATSDRTSGRGVGELFF	TGTGCCACCAGTGACCGGACTAGCGGGAGGGGAGTCGGGGAGCTGTTTTTT
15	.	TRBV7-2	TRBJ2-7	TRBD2	CASSGPGLAGSEQYF	TGTGCCAGCAGCGGACCGGGACTAGCGGGGTCCGAGCAGTACTTC